Sequencing of this T cell receptor beta chain was carried out in a study of shared clonotypes between healthy human individuals. Turning to this clone: Its antigen is currently unknown. The identical CDR3 is also encoded by other nucleotide sequences in the sample.

The study, taken as a whole, reports: It was observed that roughly 4.8% of naive CD4 clonotypes were shared across four donors.

This CDR3 has 13 amino acids. Per germline, CDR1 MNHEY and CDR2 SVGAGI. Trimming removed 2 bases at V and 3 bases at J, with 4 bases between. The sorted-subset replicate PCRs were given about 210 ng DNA, which is about 30,000 T cell genomes. Source study methods: In the immunoSEQ data, sequences were junction-only and lacked quality scores, so filtering differed. The table came from immunoSEQ multiplex PCR; TCRdb's copy has only in-frame clones and leaves some out. V, J and clone size reflect that table, while D and trimming were determined from the DNA. The sample holds about 2.1 million clones, over 85% seen once. Naive-designated CD8 cells lacked CD45RO, were positively enriched for CCR7, and omitted terminally differentiated effector memory CD45RA+ cells.

The chain employs TRBV6-5 and TRBJ2-2; D is ambiguous. The sequencing input was naive CD8+ T cells from PBMCs. The clonotype was recovered from a man between 18 and 35 years old in good health. Some clones in this sample may be carry-over from other donors' samples. CDR3 sequence (DNA): TGTGCCAGCAGTTACGGGGACACCGGGGAGCTGTTTTTT. Its translation: CASSYGDTGELFF.